There are a few counts of the clone carrying this T cell receptor (beta chain). The sample comes from a study of T cells of healthy individuals. TCRdb re-analysed the 5' RACE reads in MiXCR, keeping a single row per CDR3 protein. The repertoire holds 95,000 to 100,000 distinct CDR3 sequences, with roughly 18% as singletons. The germline CDR1 and CDR2 sequences are MDHEN and SYDVKM. V lost 5 bases, J lost 7 bases, and 12 bases stayed unmatched. The CDR3 is 16 amino acids. The rearrangement uses TRBV28 and TRBJ1-4; 8 nucleotides align to TRBD1. This clonotype was obtained from a human donor in good health. DNA of the CDR3: TGTGCCAGCAGTGGTGACAGGGGAGGTTTCGGTGAAAAACTGTTTTTT. It is translated as CASSGDRGGFGEKLFF.